This T cell receptor (beta chain) was sequenced during a study of cytomegalovirus exposure and HLA in healthy donors (TCRdb year 2017). In terms of the full investigation: An earlier analysis of approximately 640 of the donors reported 250 to 300 Gb of sequence data and 117 million unique TCR beta sequences from 150 million to 200 million T cells. An early release covering over 500 HLA-typed donors comprised about 290 gigabases of sequencing data and some 79 million unique TCR sequences. Among the roughly 400 genotyped donors, approximately 82% belonged to the genetic ancestry cluster associated with self-reported Caucasian donors. The study was designed to test whether signatures of past pathogen exposure could be identified by cataloging public T cell receptors. The T cell repertoires of around 670 subjects were profiled by immunosequencing and related to cytomegalovirus serostatus. In addition to the first cohort of around 670 subjects, a separate validation cohort of 120 different subjects was used. High-throughput TCR immunosequencing, statistical association of individual TCRs with disease status, and machine learning were combined to predict cytomegalovirus infection status. In a later analysis, previously published TCR beta repertoires from about 640 donors were re-analyzed and high-resolution HLA genotyping was added so that TCR occurrence patterns could be studied. In the later analysis, no new phenotypic data were used to find candidate immune exposures; instead, reliance was placed on TCR beta sequences and their occurrence across donors. An earlier analysis of roughly 580 of the donors used high-throughput TCR beta sequencing to judge whether each TCR beta V gene segment behaved as functional or pseudogenic. Donor age, sex, ethnicity and CMV serostatus were compiled alongside the repertoire data. Genome-wide SNP genotypes for about 65% of the roughly 700 donors were used in a later genetic analysis, which treated that subset as a discovery cohort. Every discovery cohort repertoire had been produced on one sequencing platform. HLA typing included class I and class II loci at four-digit resolution. The number of typed donors differed by locus: about 620-640 for A, B, C, DRB1 and DQB1; 522 for DQA1; approximately 610 for DPA1; and 400 to 480 for DPB1. Because of strong linkage in the cohort, 5 or 6 DR-DQ haplotypes were treated as single units for association and clustering. Among about 370 genotyped donors of the cohort, an average of around 240,000 unique TCR beta nucleotide sequences was sequenced per donor, of which about 20% were non-productive.

The cohort consisted of approximately 670 healthy bone marrow donors. At the time of sampling, every cohort member was nominally healthy, though immune exposures that went unrecorded were likely present. The donor was CMV seronegative and was included in the group of about 400 seronegative cohort members. A peripheral blood sample was provided by each donor, and peripheral blood mononuclear cells were used for TCR beta sequencing. The Qiagen DNeasy Blood Extraction Kit was used to extract genomic DNA from the blood cell samples. Note on this clone: The specificity of this receptor is unknown. No base-level quality is on record; no much larger clone is a single base apart.

Library generation was performed with the immunoSEQ multiplex PCR assay. The multiplex PCR relied on a mix of 60 forward primers for TCR Vbeta segments and 13 reverse primers for TCR Jbeta segments. Amplification of the CDR3 region of rearranged TCR beta genes was performed with a multiplex PCR assay on genomic DNA. Amplified TCR beta libraries were sequenced as 87-base-pair reads on the Illumina HiSeq System. On the study's bioinformatics: In a later analysis, tens of millions of unique TCR beta chains were counted across the 666 repertoires, and about 10 million of these chains were shared by at least two donors. Raw reads were error-corrected and collapsed into unique sequences by a nearest-neighbor algorithm in which closely related sequences were merged to remove PCR and sequencing errors. V, D and J gene segments were assigned by aligning CDR3 sequences to IMGT reference sequences. For a sequence to be retained, at least a six-nucleotide match to both a V gene segment and a J gene segment was required. Rearrangements were called productive when the CDR3 lacked stop codons and stayed in frame with V and J; all others were non-productive. CDR3 was defined according to IMGT convention as the region running from the second conserved V-encoded cysteine to the conserved J-encoded phenylalanine. The earlier analysis of approximately 590 of the donors excluded any sequence lacking an unambiguous match to a single V gene segment. An earlier analysis of 500 to 600 of the donors classified V segments as functional when productive rearrangements were above 56.7% and as segregating when the standard deviation between donors was above 5%. A statistical classification framework was built for diagnosing cytomegalovirus status from the catalog of TCR beta chain sequences. A later analysis assigned V and J genes by comparing TCR nucleotide sequences with IMGT/GENE-DB human TR gene sequences. Using the TCRdist pipeline, a later analysis assigned CDR3 sequences along with most-parsimonious VDJ recombination scenarios. A later analysis defined each TCR beta chain by its CDR3 amino acid sequence plus V-gene family, and excluded reads lacking a unique V-gene family. A later analysis removed 500 to 650 highly shared, low-generation-probability nucleotide sequences to deal with suspected cross-contamination and a sequencing artifact. In a later analysis, a clonal expansion index was calculated for each public chain from normalized within-repertoire ranks of inferred template counts. In a later analysis, generation probabilities were computed with a VDJ recombination model fitted to out-of-frame rearrangements, and the resulting probabilities were checked against IGoR. Hypergeometric tests were used in a later analysis to score TCR-TCR, TCR-HLA and TCR-CMV co-occurrence, with a repertoire-size bias correction applied to the TCR pairs. To estimate false discovery rates, a later analysis permuted the HLA or CMV assignments 20 times. In a later analysis, co-occurring TCRs were grouped using DBSCAN, and TCRdist sequence similarity was added for clustering within HLA-allele-positive subsets. Repertoires with fewer than 30,000 or more than 120,000 public chains were left out of co-occurrence clustering, as were about 5 repertoires with anomalous nucleotide sharing. Not all clones reach the TCRdb copy of this immuneACCESS table, which keeps in-frame sequences only. Checked studies attribute under half of the gap to unresolved V genes and leave the rest unexplained. V, J and clone size reflect that table, while D and trimming were determined from the DNA. The sample data list 100,000 or so clones, and over 70% of these were observed just once. Of the sample, about 5.8% falls within the top ten clones.

The paper as a whole reports these results and caveats: The earlier analysis of 587 of the donors excluded approximately 17 rarely observed V segments, including chromosome 9 orphons, because counts were too low. The authors suggested that the approach could potentially be extended to other disease states and immunological phenotypes. A later analysis found that HLA-associated TCR beta chains were more clonally expanded and had lower generation probabilities than equally common non-associated chains. A later analysis found that TCR association rates varied across HLA loci, with DRB1 alleles showing the most associated TCRs and HLA-C alleles the fewest. A later analysis associated 15,000 or so TCR beta sequences with specific HLA alleles at a false discovery rate of 0.05. A further reported finding was that TCR beta sequences accurately predicted the HLA-A and HLA-B alleles for most subjects in the first cohort. A few of the identified cytomegalovirus-associated TCR beta chains were confirmed in vitro to be specific for cytomegalovirus antigens. A group of highly shared sequence variants was considered likely to be a technical artifact of the sequencing pipeline. The 87-base-pair reads could not distinguish some IMGT-functional V segments, including TRBV6-2 and TRBV6-3, so those segments were excluded. Presence/absence analyses assumed roughly uniform sequencing depth across donors, an assumption that may not hold. In the study, approximately 160 TCR beta chains were listed as associated with cytomegalovirus. A later genetic analysis associated a missense DCLRE1C variant with V-gene and J-gene trimming of TCR beta chains, and an independent cohort replicated the association. The only immune exposure information available for the cohort was CMV serostatus. Several of the top co-occurrence clusters appeared to be linked to parvovirus B19, influenza, CMV and Epstein-Barr virus, according to a later analysis. Linkage disequilibrium might explain the correlated functional status among segregating V segments, but an unknown experimental factor could not be excluded. In a later genetic analysis, fewer N-insertions in productive TCRs were reported among donors in an Asian-associated ancestry cluster than the roughly 700-donor mean. The classifier was reported to diagnose cytomegalovirus status with high specificity and sensitivity in both the original cohort and the validation cohort. The cohort was sequenced for TCR beta chains only, and without alpha or paired-chain data the features that could be detected were limited. Assigning TCR associations to individual alleles was difficult when HLA alleles, especially DR and DQ, strongly co-occurred. Most TCR sequences were seen in very few donors, while some public TCRs were found in many individuals. Because HLA typing was unavailable for some donors at each locus, only the typed subset was used in association tests. A later analysis found that most CMV-associated TCR beta chains appeared HLA-restricted, with HLA associations seemingly driven largely by CMV exposure. An earlier analysis of 587 of the donors showed that most TCR beta V segments appeared in productive rearrangements either about 87% or about 30% of the time, which broadly matched IMGT annotations.

From cysteine to phenylalanine, the CDR3 is 15 amino acids long. Just CDR3 DNA is preserved here, 45 bases in frame from base 1. V lost 6 bases and J lost 3 bases, and the count of bases not matched to a germline gene is 10. From a lookup of the germline V gene, CDR1 and CDR2 are KGHSH and LQKENI. The chain couples TRBV18 to TRBJ1-1; TRBD1 lines up with 7 middle nucleotides. Sequencing was carried out using PBMCs. The sequence derives from a male donor in good health and CMV-seronegative. The CDR3 is CASSPQTGLDTEAFF. In nucleotides, the sequence is TGTGCCAGCTCTCCTCAGACAGGGTTGGACACTGAAGCTTTCTTT.